This T cell receptor (beta chain) was profiled in a study of shared clonotypes between healthy human individuals. Study outcomes and limitations: Represented diversity, genetic and exposure-history alike, was limited by few donors.

A word on this clone: Its antigen is as yet unknown.

Terminally differentiated effector memory CD45RA+ cells were left out of the naive CD8 fraction, which was CD45RO-negative and positively selected for CCR7. Nashville, Tennessee was home to all donors, each a Caucasian adult. TCRdb's copy holds only in-frame clones and misses some; the assay was immunoSEQ multiplex PCR. The sample has roughly 1,800,000 clones; over 85% are singletons. The CDR3 runs to 15 residues. Germline CDR1 and CDR2: SEHNR and FQNEAQ (reference sequence). After removal of 7 bases from V and 7 bases from J, the junction contained 10 bases not matched to a gene. The V gene is TRBV7-9, the J gene TRBJ2-1; TRBD1 matches 10 bases. The source of this sequence is a man younger than 30 in good health. Material: naive CD8+ T cells sorted from blood. For the CDR3, the DNA is TGTGCCAGCACCCCGGACAGGGGGTATGGTAATGAGCAGTTCTTC. Encoded protein: CASTPDRGYGNEQFF.